These 12 T cell receptor beta chains share one sample of origin, sequenced in a study of blood T cell repertoires in COVID-19. TCRdb keeps only in-frame clones here, not all; method: immunoSEQ multiplex PCR. Of roughly 700,000 clones listed, around 90% were seen once; the top ten hold over 0.2%. The sample comprised peripheral blood. All receptors derive from a woman aged 18 to 35 with acute or convalescent COVID-19.

This clone was observed a few times. The rearrangement links TRBV5-1 to TRBJ1-3; D not resolved. The germline gives CDR1 SGHRS, CDR2 YFSETQ. Trimming took off 2 bases at V and 4 bases at J, with 19 bases between the two ends. The CDR3 has 17 residues. The DNA of the CDR3 is TGCGCCAGCAGCTTAACGACATCAACGAATCCCGGAAACACCATATATTTT. This codes for CASSLTTSTNPGNTIYF. The full variable domain, with the rest looked up from reference TRBV5-1 and TRBJ1-3, is KAGVTQTPRYLIKTRGQQVTLSCSPISGHRSVSWYQQTPGQGLQFLFEYFSETQRNKGNFPGRFSGRQFSNSRSEMNVSTLELGDSALYLCASSLTTSTNPGNTIYFGEGSWLTVV.

The V gene is TRBV30, the J gene TRBJ1-1; D is possibly TRBD1 (5 bases). The CDR3 runs to 12 residues. V lost 5 bases, J lost 2 bases, and 9 bases lay in between. Germline CDR1 reads GTSNPN; CDR2 reads SVGIG (reference sequence). In DNA form, the CDR3 reads TGTGCCTGGGATCAGGGTAACACTGAAGCTTTCTTT. This gives the protein CAWDQGNTEAFF.

The chain has TRBV6-5 and TRBJ2-1; possible D gene TRBD1, 6 bases. This CDR3 contains 15 residues. V was trimmed by 2 bases and J by 0 bases, leaving 8 bases between them. CDR1 and CDR2 from the germline V gene are MNHEY and SVGAGI. The CDR3 loop reads CASSYGTSSYNEQFF. The DNA for the CDR3 is TGTGCCAGCAGTTACGGGACATCCTCCTACAATGAGCAGTTCTTC.

The genes are TRBV7-2 and TRBJ1-2; maybe TRBD1 (6 bases). Trimming left V 6 bases short and J 5 bases short, with 16 bases between. The CDR3 spans 14 residues. Germline CDR1 SGHTA, CDR2 FQGNSA. CDR3 nucleotides: TGTGCCAGCAGTGAACAGGGTGGTGGGTATGGCTACACCTTC. Translated: CASSEQGGGYGYTF. Full variable domain (outside the CDR3, taken from reference TRBV7-2 and TRBJ1-2): GAGVSQSPSNKVTEKGKDVELRCDPISGHTALYWYRQSLGQGLEFLIYFQGNSAPDKSGLPSDRFSAERTGGSVSTLTIQRTQQEDSAVYLCASSEQGGGYGYTFGSGTRLTVV.

The chain uses TRBV27 and TRBJ1-5, with 9 bases fitting TRBD1. The length of the CDR3 is 15 residues. V dropped 5 bases and J dropped 2; count of bases not matched to a gene: 4. Germline lookup yields CDR1 MNHEY and CDR2 SMNVEV (reference sequence). The CDR3 region is CASSAGQGGNQPQHF. CDR3 DNA sequence: TGTGCCAGCAGTGCGGGACAGGGTGGCAATCAGCCCCAGCATTTT.

This clone was seen just once. V and J are TRBV13 and TRBJ2-2, with 9 positions matching TRBD1. V was clipped by 0 bases and J by 6 bases; unmatched bases: 5. Looked up from germline, CDR1 is PRHDT and CDR2 is FYEKMQ (reference sequence). The CDR3 has 16 residues. Here the CDR3 DNA reads TGTGCCAGCAGCTTAGGCCCGGACAGGGGCCCCGGGGAGCTGTTTTTT. Its protein is CASSLGPDRGPGELFF.

This sequence joins TRBV12-3 or TRBV12-4 and TRBJ1-2; possibly TRBD1 for D (5 bases). This CDR3 spans 13 amino acids. Trimming removed 6 bases from V and 1 base from J, with 9 bases in between. The CDR3 spells CASRRGYNYGYTF. The CDR3 region has the DNA TGTGCCAGCAGAAGGGGATATAACTATGGCTACACCTTC.

The CDR3 spells CASRRGNSNQPQHF. CDR3 nucleotides: TGTGCCAGCAGACGGGGTAATAGCAATCAGCCCCAGCATTTT. The chain joins TRBV6-5 to TRBJ1-5; no reliable D call. The V gene lost 6 bases and the J gene lost 0 bases, with 9 bases spanning the gap. The CDR3 length is 14 residues. Germline CDR1 is MNHEY and CDR2 is SVGAGI.

This chain joins TRBV6-4 and TRBJ1-1; D is unclear. V shed 4 bases and J shed 8 bases, with 11 bases lying between them. The germline V gene encodes CDR1 MRHNA and CDR2 SNTAGT. The CDR3 is made up of 12 amino acids. Here the CDR3 reads CASSATTGEAFF. The CDR3 nucleotides read TGTGCCAGCAGTGCCACGACGGGGGAAGCTTTCTTT.

This clone was seen just once. This chain uses TRBV11-2 with TRBJ1-1; no clear D gene. V lost 8 bases, J lost 4 bases, and 20 bases lay in between. The CDR3 loop spans 15 amino acids. Germline CDR1 SGHAT, CDR2 FQNNGV. This CDR3 is CASVRQRASATEAFF. For the CDR3, the DNA is TGTGCCAGCGTCAGGCAGAGGGCGTCGGCCACTGAAGCTTTCTTT.

CDR3 protein: CASSYSRGSRNSPLHF. The CDR3 nucleotides read TGTGCCAGCAGTTACTCAAGGGGAAGTAGGAATTCACCCCTCCACTTT. This chain links TRBV6-5 with TRBJ1-6, with a weak D call TRBD1 (5 bases). Trimming stripped 0 bases from V and 7 bases from J, with 13 bases between. Per the germline V gene, CDR1 is MNHEY and CDR2 is SVGAGI. The CDR3 contains 16 residues.

The V gene is TRBV19, the J gene TRBJ1-5; no definite D call. The ends were cut back, 3 bases at V and 3 bases at J, with 9 bases in the middle. Per germline, CDR1 LNHDA and CDR2 SQIVND (reference sequence). CDR3 length: 14 residues. CDR3 DNA: TGTGCCAGTAGTATTCGGGGTCACAATCAGCCCCAGCATTTT. Its protein is CASSIRGHNQPQHF.